Following are 19 T cell receptor beta chains from one sample sequenced in a study of shared clonotypes between healthy human individuals. Here immunoSEQ multiplex PCR was the method, and the copy in TCRdb shows in-frame clones only, minus some. The data show 2 million to 2.5 million clones, 85% to 95% seen once. Sequencing used naive CD4+ T cells from PBMCs. Specified subset: CD45RA+ positively selected. The receptor set was obtained from a man between 18 and 29 years old in good health. Some clones in this sample may be carry-over from other donors' samples.

This sequence joins TRBV7-2 and TRBJ2-5; a possible D gene is TRBD2 (6 bases). V lost 1 base to trimming and J lost 5 bases, with 14 bases between them. The CDR3 is made up of 15 amino acids. Germline CDR1 is SGHTA and CDR2 is FQGNSA. Written as DNA, the CDR3 is TGTGCCAGCAGCTTAGTCGGGGGAGCAGGGGAGACCCAGTACTTC. This encodes CASSLVGGAGETQYF.

The V call is TRBV2, the J call TRBJ1-2; tentative D call: TRBD1 (5 bases). Trimming left V 7 bases short and J 5 bases short, with 11 bases between. Germline V lookup: CDR1 SNHLY, CDR2 FYNNEI. The CDR3 runs to 12 residues. CDR3 in DNA: TGTGCCAGCACTCCCGGGGCTTATGGCTACACCTTC. Its protein product is CASTPGAYGYTF.

V usage is TRBV30 and J usage is TRBJ2-6; TRBD2 is a possible D gene (7 bases). Between the trimmed V and J ends, which lost 5 bases and 0 bases, there was a span of 17 bases. Germline V lookup: CDR1 GTSNPN, CDR2 SVGIG (reference sequence). The CDR3 has 17 amino acids. The DNA of the CDR3 is TGTGCCTGGGGGGAAGGGAGGGGACACTCTGGGGCCAACGTCCTGACTTTC. Translating it yields CAWGEGRGHSGANVLTF.

This chain uses TRBV5-1 with TRBJ2-7; no clear D gene. CDR1 is SGHRS and CDR2 is YFSETQ in the germline V gene. There are 13 residues in the CDR3. Trimming removed 0 bases at V and 6 bases at J, with 10 bases between. The CDR3 DNA reads as TGCGCCAGCAGCTTGGTAGAATATAGCGAGCAGTACTTC. As protein: CASSLVEYSEQYF.

V usage is TRBV5-6 and J usage is TRBJ2-5, with unresolved D. This CDR3 contains 14 residues. Germline V gives CDR1 SGHDT, CDR2 YYEEEE. V lost 4 bases and J 4 bases, leaving 14 bases between the germline ends. CDR3 bases: TGTGCCAGCAGCCCTTACACGACGGCAGAGACCCAGTACTTC. The encoded protein is CASSPYTTAETQYF.

The chain joins TRBV6-6 to TRBJ2-3, with 11 bases fitting TRBD2. CDR1 MNHNY and CDR2 SVGAGI come from the germline V gene (reference sequence). Losses at the gene ends were 11 bases for V and 7 bases for J; bases not matched to a gene: 11. CDR3 size: 14 residues. CDR3 sequence reads: CALGASGRFNTQYF. As DNA, the CDR3 is TGTGCCCTTGGGGCTAGCGGGAGGTTCAATACGCAGTATTTT.

In its sample, this clone was seen once. The V and J genes are TRBV4-1 and TRBJ2-3; 9 bases are a match to TRBD1. V was pared by 3 bases and J by 2 bases, with 9 bases of the junction left unmatched. Germline CDR1 reads MGHRA; CDR2 reads YSYEKL. The CDR3 has 17 amino acids. The CDR3 DNA reads as TGCGCCAGCAGCCAGGTCTCCGGGACAGGGTTCACAGATACGCAGTATTTT. Amino acid sequence: CASSQVSGTGFTDTQYF.

The chain uses TRBV18 and TRBJ2-2; D is unresolved. With 2 bases removed from V and 0 bases from J, the gap between germline ends came to 10 bases. This CDR3 is 16 amino acids long. Germline CDR1 and CDR2: KGHSH and LQKENI. The CDR3 spells CASSPEFLTNTGELFF. CDR3 in DNA: TGTGCCAGCTCACCAGAGTTTTTAACGAACACCGGGGAGCTGTTTTTT.

The V gene is TRBV6-1, the J gene TRBJ2-5; D not resolved. The CDR3 extends over 14 amino acids. Germline V lookup: CDR1 MNHNS, CDR2 SASEGT. V lost 1 base, J lost 3 bases, and 9 bases lay in between. The CDR3 nucleotides are TGTGCCAGCAGTGAAGAGCCAGCAAAAGAGACCCAGTACTTC. Protein product: CASSEEPAKETQYF.

The rearrangement joins TRBV6-1 to TRBJ2-3; tentatively, D is TRBD2 (7 bases). The CDR3 totals 20 residues. Germline V gene data show CDR1 as MNHNS and CDR2 as SASEGT. V was clipped by 3 bases and J by 7 bases, with 32 bases between them. The CDR3 DNA follows: TGTGCCAGCAGTGACCCGAGTGGAGGGGGGGCTAGCACTTCACGGAATACGCAGTATTTT. It encodes CASSDPSGGGASTSRNTQYF.

The chain recombines TRBV7-9 with TRBJ1-1, with D perhaps matching TRBD1 (5 bases). This CDR3 region has 16 residues. CDR1 and CDR2 (germline): SEHNR, FQNEAQ (reference sequence). Trimming removed 1 base at V and 1 base at J, with 13 bases between. The CDR3 loop reads CASSLVPAGPNTEAFF. The CDR3 coding sequence is TGTGCCAGCAGCTTAGTGCCAGCAGGGCCGAACACTGAAGCTTTCTTT.

This chain links TRBV7-3 with TRBJ2-7; 9 positions match TRBD2. J was trimmed by 5 bases and V by 5 bases; bases with no gene match: 10. Germline CDR1 and CDR2: SGHTA and FQGTGA. This CDR3 spans 15 amino acids. The CDR3 bases are TGTGCCAGCAGCCTCAATTTAGCGGGAGCCAACGAGCAGTACTTC. Translation gives CASSLNLAGANEQYF.

This clone was seen just once. This chain joins TRBV4-3 and TRBJ2-3; TRBD2 might be the D (6 bases). The V end lost 2 bases, the J end lost 0 bases, and 15 bases lay between the germline ends. CDR1 and CDR2 from the germline V gene are LGHNA and YSLEER. This CDR3 region has 17 residues. Here the CDR3 DNA reads TGCGCCAGCAGCCAATCCCCCGTGAGCGGGAGCACAGATACGCAGTATTTT. This encodes CASSQSPVSGSTDTQYF.

This chain connects TRBV28 to TRBJ2-7, with TRBD1 matching 7 bases. CDR1 is MDHEN and CDR2 is SYDVKM in the germline V gene. The CDR3 extends over 17 amino acids. V trimming: 3 bases; J trimming: 2 bases; junction bases outside the gene matches: 13. The DNA for the CDR3 is TGTGCCAGCAGTTTCTCCTCTTTTCGACAGGGACCCTACGAGCAGTACTTC. This sequence encodes CASSFSSFRQGPYEQYF.

The V and J genes are TRBV7-2 and TRBJ2-3; TRBD2 might be the D (5 bases). The CDR3 is 13 amino acids. The ends were cut back, 1 base at V and 5 bases at J, with 7 bases in the middle. Germline V gene lookup returns CDR1 SGHTA and CDR2 FQGNSA. CDR3: CASSLESGDTQYF. CDR3 nucleotide sequence: TGTGCCAGCAGCTTAGAAAGCGGAGATACGCAGTATTTT. Full variable domain (remainder filled in from reference TRBV7-2 and TRBJ2-3): GAGVSQSPSNKVTEKGKDVELRCDPISGHTALYWYRQSLGQGLEFLIYFQGNSAPDKSGLPSDRFSAERTGGSVSTLTIQRTQQEDSAVYLCASSLESGDTQYFGPGTRLTVL.

The gene calls are TRBV9 and TRBJ1-3, with D unclear. V was shortened by 0 bases and J by 5 bases, with 3 bases between the two germline ends. This CDR3 is 12 amino acids long. Germline V gene lookup returns CDR1 SGDLS and CDR2 YYNGEE. The CDR3 is CASSVERNTIYF. The CDR3 DNA reads TGTGCCAGCAGCGTAGAGAGAAACACCATATATTTT.

The chain uses TRBV5-1 and TRBJ2-5; D gene unclear. CDR1 SGHRS and CDR2 YFSETQ come from the germline V gene. The ends were cut back, 2 bases at V and 2 bases at J, with 7 bases in the middle. The CDR3 runs 13 residues. The CDR3 DNA reads as TGCGCCAGCAGCTTTAAGGAGCAAGAGACCCAGTACTTC. Translated, it gives CASSFKEQETQYF. Full variable domain (outside the CDR3, taken from reference TRBV5-1 and TRBJ2-5): KAGVTQTPRYLIKTRGQQVTLSCSPISGHRSVSWYQQTPGQGLQFLFEYFSETQRNKGNFPGRFSGRQFSNSRSEMNVSTLELGDSALYLCASSFKEQETQYFGPGTRLLVL.

This sequence joins TRBV27 and TRBJ2-6; no clear D. Trimming cost V 6 bases and J 4 bases, with 19 bases left between them. Per the germline V gene, CDR1 is MNHEY and CDR2 is SMNVEV (reference sequence). The CDR3 has 17 residues. For the CDR3, the DNA is TGTGCCAGCAGCCCGGTGTTAAACCGGCCGGGGGCCAACGTCCTGACTTTC. Translation: CASSPVLNRPGANVLTF.

The rearrangement links TRBV4-3 to TRBJ2-3; 9 bases map to TRBD2. The V segment lost 1 base and the J segment 3 bases; nucleotides outside the gene matches: 5. The CDR3 has 16 amino acids. Germline V gene data show CDR1 as LGHNA and CDR2 as YSLEER. For the CDR3, the DNA is TGCGCCAGCAGCCAAGTGTCTAGCGGGACGACAGATACGCAGTATTTT. Translating it yields CASSQVSSGTTDTQYF.